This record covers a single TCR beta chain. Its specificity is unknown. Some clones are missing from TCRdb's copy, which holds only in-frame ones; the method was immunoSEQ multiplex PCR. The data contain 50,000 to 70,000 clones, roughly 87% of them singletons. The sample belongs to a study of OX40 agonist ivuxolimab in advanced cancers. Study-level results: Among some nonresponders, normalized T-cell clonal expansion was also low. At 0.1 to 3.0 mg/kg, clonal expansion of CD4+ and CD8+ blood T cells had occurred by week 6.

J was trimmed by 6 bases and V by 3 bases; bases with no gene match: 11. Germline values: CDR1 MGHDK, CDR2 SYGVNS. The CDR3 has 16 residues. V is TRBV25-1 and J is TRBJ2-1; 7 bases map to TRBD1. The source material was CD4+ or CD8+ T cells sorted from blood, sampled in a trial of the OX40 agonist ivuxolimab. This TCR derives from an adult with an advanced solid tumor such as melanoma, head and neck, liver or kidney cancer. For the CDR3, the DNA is TGTGCCAGCAGTGACCTCAGGACAGGCCGGACCAATGAGCAGTTCTTC. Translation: CASSDLRTGRTNEQFF.